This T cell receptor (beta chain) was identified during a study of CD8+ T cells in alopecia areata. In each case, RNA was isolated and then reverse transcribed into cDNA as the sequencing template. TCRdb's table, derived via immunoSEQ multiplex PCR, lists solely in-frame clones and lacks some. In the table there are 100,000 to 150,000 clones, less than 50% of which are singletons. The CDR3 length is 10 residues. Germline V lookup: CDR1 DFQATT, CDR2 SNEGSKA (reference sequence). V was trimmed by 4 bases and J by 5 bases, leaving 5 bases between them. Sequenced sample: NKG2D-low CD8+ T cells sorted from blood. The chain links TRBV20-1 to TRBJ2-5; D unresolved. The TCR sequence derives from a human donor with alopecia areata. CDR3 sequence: CSANWETQYF. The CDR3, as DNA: TGCAGTGCTAATTGGGAGACCCAGTACTTC.